Listed below are T cell receptor beta chains from one sample, sequenced in a study of T cells in Graves' hyperthyroidism and ophthalmopathy. TCRdb reprocessed the multiplex PCR reads with MiXCR, giving one entry per CDR3 protein. Seen here are 550,000 to 800,000 distinct CDR3 sequences, less than 20% observed once, and the top ten hold around 7.7%. The sample comprised blood. The receptors were gathered from a man between 18 and 35 years old with Graves' hyperthyroidism. Both conserved end residues are part of each CDR3. Each record gives: clone size, V gene, J gene, D gene, CDR3 DNA, CDR3 protein. A D gene is named only where the DNA matches it firmly. Where a row states a size, it is once, few, many or the class of an expanded clone; other rows omit it.

NA	TRBV9	TRBJ2-7	TRBD2	TGTGCCAGCAGCGTATTGGGGCTAGCGGGATCCGAGCAGTACTTC	CASSVLGLAGSEQYF
many	TRBV30	TRBJ2-5	TRBD2	TGTGCCTGGACCGTGGGGGGGATAGAGACCCAGTACTTC	CAWTVGGIETQYF
NA	TRBV19	TRBJ2-7	NA	TGTGCCAGTAGTATGTACGGGAGCTCCTACGAGCAGTACTTC	CASSMYGSSYEQYF
many	TRBV5-1	TRBJ2-7	TRBD2	TGCGCCAGCAGCTTGGCGGGACTAGCGGGGTCATACGAGCAGTACTTC	CASSLAGLAGSYEQYF
NA	TRBV6-5	TRBJ1-5	NA	TGTGCCAGCAGTTACTCGCGGGTTCAGCCCCAGCATTTT	CASSYSRVQPQHF
few	TRBV20-1	TRBJ1-1	NA	TGCAGTCCTTACCGGGGGGCGGGGAGGAACACTGAAGCTTTCTTT	CSPYRGAGRNTEAFF
NA	TRBV4-1	TRBJ2-2	TRBD2	TGCGCCAGCAGCAGACAGCCGGGACTAGCCGACACCGGGGAGCTGTTTTTT	CASSRQPGLADTGELFF
few	TRBV6-5	TRBJ2-7	NA	TGTGCCAGCAGTTACTCGATTCAGGCCGGCTACGAGCAGTACTTC	CASSYSIQAGYEQYF
NA	TRBV12-3/TRBV12-4	TRBJ2-1	TRBD2	TGTGCCAGCAGGGATGGGACTAGCGGGACAGCGAATCAGTTCTTC	CASRDGTSGTANQFF
NA	TRBV10-3	TRBJ2-7	NA	TGTGCCATCAGTGAGTCGCCGGTCCCAGAGTACGAGCAGTACTTC	CAISESPVPEYEQYF
NA	TRBV9	TRBJ2-2	NA	TGTGCCAGCAGCAGTACTCGAAATGCCGGGGAGCTGTTTTTT	CASSSTRNAGELFF
NA	TRBV30	TRBJ1-1	NA	TGTGCCTGGAGTTCCGCCGTGAACACTGAAGCTTTCTTT	CAWSSAVNTEAFF
few	TRBV5-1	TRBJ2-1	TRBD2	TGCGCCAGCAGCTTGGGGGGGACTAGCGGGCTAGCGGTGGACAATGAGCAGTTCTTC	CASSLGGTSGLAVDNEQFF